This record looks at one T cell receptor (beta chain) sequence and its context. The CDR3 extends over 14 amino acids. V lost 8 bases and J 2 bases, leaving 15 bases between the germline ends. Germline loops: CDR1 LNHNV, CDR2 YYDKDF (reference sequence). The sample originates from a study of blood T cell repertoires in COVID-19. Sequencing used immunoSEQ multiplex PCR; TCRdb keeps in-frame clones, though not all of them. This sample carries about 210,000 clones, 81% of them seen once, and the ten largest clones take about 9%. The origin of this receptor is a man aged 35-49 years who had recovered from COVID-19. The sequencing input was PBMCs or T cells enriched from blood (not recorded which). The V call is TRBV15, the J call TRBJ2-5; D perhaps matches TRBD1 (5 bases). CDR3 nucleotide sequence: TGTGCCACCCAAAGCCCACAGGAGCAAGAGACCCAGTACTTC. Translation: CATQSPQEQETQYF.